Listed below are T cell receptor beta chains from one sample, sequenced in a study of blood T cell repertoires in COVID-19. Sequencing was performed with immunoSEQ multiplex PCR; in TCRdb, only in-frame clones are kept and a portion is missing. The data contain around 140,000 clones, 84% of them singletons. Sequencing used peripheral blood. These receptors were collected from a man aged 55 to 70 with acute or convalescent COVID-19. CDR3s include the opening cysteine and the closing phenylalanine or tryptophan. A D gene is named only where the DNA matches it firmly. Size is stated for part of the rows, as once, few or many counts, or as a class when the clone is expanded.

J gene | clone size | V gene | D gene | CDR3 protein | CDR3 DNA
TRBJ1-1 | few | TRBV14 | NA | CASSYSKATEAFF | TGTGCCAGCAGCTACAGTAAAGCCACTGAAGCTTTCTTT
TRBJ2-6 | NA | TRBV6-5 | NA | CASRLPTGANVLTF | TGTGCCAGCAGACTCCCAACTGGGGCCAACGTCCTGACTTTC
TRBJ2-7 | NA | TRBV10-3 | NA | CAINHKDSSYEQYF | TGTGCCATCAATCACAAGGACTCCTCCTACGAGCAGTACTTC
TRBJ1-6 | NA | TRBV6-1 | NA | CASSDLSSYNSPLHF | TGTGCCAGCAGTGACCTGAGCTCCTATAATTCACCCCTCCACTTT
TRBJ2-5 | NA | TRBV9 | TRBD2 | CASSVRGGEAATQYF | TGTGCCAGCAGCGTACGGGGGGGAGAGGCCGCGACCCAGTACTTC
TRBJ2-7 | NA | TRBV9 | NA | CASSVAGNWGEQYF | TGTGCCAGCAGCGTAGCGGGGAATTGGGGAGAGCAGTACTTC
TRBJ1-1 | NA | TRBV19 | NA | CASSVSRGTEAFF | TGTGCCAGTAGTGTTTCCCGGGGGACTGAAGCTTTCTTT
TRBJ1-5 | NA | TRBV6-4 | NA | CASSTEGGQPQHF | TGTGCCAGCAGTACCGAGGGAGGTCAGCCCCAGCATTTT
TRBJ2-5 | NA | TRBV25-1 | NA | CASSASKLGPPQETQYF | TGTGCCAGCAGTGCGTCAAAACTGGGGCCGCCCCAAGAGACCCAGTACTTC
TRBJ1-2 | NA | TRBV10-2 | NA | CASSEQEYYGYTF | TGCGCCAGCAGTGAACAGGAGTACTATGGCTACACCTTC
TRBJ1-2 | few | TRBV24-1 | NA | CATSDPRSGTAGYTF | TGTGCCACCAGTGATCCCCGATCGGGAACCGCTGGCTACACCTTC
TRBJ2-7 | NA | TRBV4-2 | TRBD1 | CASSQEFGQVAYEQYF | TGTGCCAGCAGCCAAGAATTCGGACAGGTAGCCTACGAGCAGTACTTC
TRBJ1-5 | NA | TRBV28 | NA | CASSSPGGSQPQHF | TGTGCCAGCAGTTCCCCGGGGGGAAGTCAGCCCCAGCATTTT
TRBJ2-1 | NA | TRBV29-1 | NA | CSVEKMNSYNEQFF | TGCAGCGTTGAGAAAATGAACAGCTACAATGAGCAGTTCTTC
TRBJ2-2 | few | TRBV20-1 | NA | CSASIRVGGELFF | TGCAGTGCTAGTATCAGGGTGGGCGGGGAGCTGTTTTTT
TRBJ2-1 | NA | TRBV9 | TRBD2 | CASSSRLAGVGEQFF | TGTGCCAGCAGCTCTCGACTAGCGGGGGTAGGTGAGCAGTTCTTC
TRBJ2-2 | NA | TRBV9 | NA | CASSAPGELFF | TGTGCCAGCAGCGCTCCCGGGGAGCTGTTTTTT
TRBJ1-1 | NA | TRBV4-1 | TRBD1 | CASSQEPGGLWTEAFF | TGCGCCAGCAGCCAAGAGCCAGGGGGCTTGTGGACTGAAGCTTTCTTT
TRBJ2-1 | NA | TRBV5-4 | TRBD2 | CASMKGGGRNEQFF | TGTGCCAGCATGAAGGGCGGGGGGAGAAATGAGCAGTTCTTC
TRBJ1-5 | NA | TRBV7-3 | TRBD1 | CASSLDRGRSDFDQPQHF | TGTGCCAGCAGCTTGGACAGGGGGCGGTCTGACTTCGATCAGCCCCAGCATTTT
TRBJ2-5 | NA | TRBV19 | NA | CASSPRQETQYF | TGTGCCAGTAGTCCCCGCCAAGAGACCCAGTACTTC
TRBJ2-7 | NA | TRBV12-3/TRBV12-4 | NA | CASSLKPSYEQYF | TGTGCCAGCAGTTTAAAGCCTTCCTACGAGCAGTACTTC
TRBJ1-6 | NA | TRBV18 | TRBD1 | CASRLGQDNNSPLHF | TGTGCCAGCCGTCTGGGACAGGACAATAATTCACCCCTCCACTTT
TRBJ2-1 | once | TRBV21-1 | NA | CASSKGREQFF | TGTGCCAGCAGCAAGGGGAGGGAGCAGTTCTTC
TRBJ2-7 | NA | TRBV6-5 | NA | CASSYYIGSHEQYF | TGTGCCAGCAGTTACTACATAGGGAGCCACGAGCAGTACTTC
TRBJ2-5 | NA | TRBV5-1 | TRBD2 | CASSLVLAGVQETQYF | TGCGCCAGCAGCTTGGTTTTAGCGGGGGTGCAAGAGACCCAGTACTTC
TRBJ2-1 | NA | TRBV13 | TRBD1 | CASSLPGQDNEQFF | TGTGCCAGCAGCTTACCGGGACAGGATAATGAGCAGTTCTTC
TRBJ2-7 | few | TRBV7-9 | NA | CASSSQDLSGREQYF | TGTGCCAGCAGCTCCCAAGACTTATCTGGCCGGGAGCAGTACTTC
TRBJ2-1 | NA | TRBV5-6 | TRBD1 | CASSLRDRGYNEQFF | TGTGCCAGCAGCCTCCGGGACAGGGGTTACAATGAGCAGTTCTTC
TRBJ2-1 | few | TRBV24-1 | NA | CATQDPSVYNEQFF | TGTGCCACTCAGGATCCTTCTGTGTACAATGAGCAGTTCTTC
TRBJ2-7 | NA | TRBV3-1/TRBV3-2 | TRBD2 | CASSQAGTSGLRGPRGYEQYF | TGTGCCAGCAGCCAAGCCGGGACTAGCGGTCTACGGGGACCGCGGGGCTACGAGCAGTACTTC
TRBJ1-1 | NA | TRBV30 | NA | CAWSVRPGVGQNTEAFF | TGTGCCTGGAGTGTACGTCCAGGGGTGGGACAGAACACTGAAGCTTTCTTT
TRBJ1-6 | once | TRBV30 | TRBD1 | CAWSQGVSSPLHF | TGTGCCTGGAGTCAGGGGGTGAGTTCACCCCTCCACTTT
TRBJ1-4 | NA | TRBV10-2 | TRBD1 | CASSRGLHEKLFF | TGCGCCAGCAGCAGGGGGCTACATGAAAAACTGTTTTTT
TRBJ2-1 | once | TRBV19 | NA | CASSIGAGPRNEQFF | TGTGCCAGTAGTATAGGAGCGGGCCCCCGGAATGAGCAGTTCTTC